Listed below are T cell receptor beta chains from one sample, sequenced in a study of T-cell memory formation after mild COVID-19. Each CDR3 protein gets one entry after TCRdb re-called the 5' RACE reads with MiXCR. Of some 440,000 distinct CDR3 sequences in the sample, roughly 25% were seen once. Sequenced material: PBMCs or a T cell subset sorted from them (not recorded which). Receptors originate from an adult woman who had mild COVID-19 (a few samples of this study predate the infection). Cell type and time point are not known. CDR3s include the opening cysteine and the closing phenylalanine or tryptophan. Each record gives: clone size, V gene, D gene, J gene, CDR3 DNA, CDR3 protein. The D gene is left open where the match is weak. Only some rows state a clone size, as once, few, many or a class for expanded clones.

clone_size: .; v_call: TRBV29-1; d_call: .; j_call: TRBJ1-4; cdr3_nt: TGCAGCGTGGAAAGAGGGGTGAAGGAAAAACTGTTTTTT; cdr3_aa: CSVERGVKEKLFF
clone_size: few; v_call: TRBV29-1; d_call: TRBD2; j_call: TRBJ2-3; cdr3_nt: TGCAGCGTTGAGGGACTACGGGGGGGCACAGATACGCAGTATTTT; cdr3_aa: CSVEGLRGGTDTQYF
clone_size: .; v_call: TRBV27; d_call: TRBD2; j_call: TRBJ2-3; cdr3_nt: TGTGCCAGCAGTTTTAGGCGGGGGGGCCCTACAGATACGCAGTATTTT; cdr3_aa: CASSFRRGGPTDTQYF
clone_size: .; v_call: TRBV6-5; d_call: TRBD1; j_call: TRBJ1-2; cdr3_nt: TGTGCCAGCAGTTTTCTCGGGACAGGGGACCCTACTAACTATGGCTACACCTTC; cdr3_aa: CASSFLGTGDPTNYGYTF
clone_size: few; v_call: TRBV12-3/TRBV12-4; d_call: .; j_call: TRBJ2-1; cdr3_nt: TGTGCCAGCAGTTTAGGATTGGGCCGTCAGACCCATAATGAGCAGTTCTTC; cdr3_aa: CASSLGLGRQTHNEQFF
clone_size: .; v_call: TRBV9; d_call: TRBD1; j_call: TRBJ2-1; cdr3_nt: TGTGCCAGCAGCCTCCTCGGGACAGGGAAGGATGAGCAGTTCTTC; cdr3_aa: CASSLLGTGKDEQFF
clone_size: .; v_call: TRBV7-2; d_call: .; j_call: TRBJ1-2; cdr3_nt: TGTGCCAGCAGCGCCGAGGGTTATGGATATGGCTACACCTTC; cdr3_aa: CASSAEGYGYGYTF
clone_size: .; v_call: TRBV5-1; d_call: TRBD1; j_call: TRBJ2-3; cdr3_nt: TGCGCCAGCAGCTATGACAGGGGAGATACGCAGTATTTT; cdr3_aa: CASSYDRGDTQYF
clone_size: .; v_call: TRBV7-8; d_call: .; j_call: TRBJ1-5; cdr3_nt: TGTGCCAGCAGCTTAGAGGGCCTAAGGACAGCCTTTAGCAATCAGCCCCAGCATTTT; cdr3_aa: CASSLEGLRTAFSNQPQHF
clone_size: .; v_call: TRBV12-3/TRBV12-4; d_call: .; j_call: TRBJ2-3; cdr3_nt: TGTGCCAGCAGTCCCACCCCGAGGCAAACAGATACGCAGTATTTT; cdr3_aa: CASSPTPRQTDTQYF
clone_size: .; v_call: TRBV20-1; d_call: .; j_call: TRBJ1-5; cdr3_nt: TGCAGTGCAGAGAGTGACATAGCCAGGGACAATCAGCCCCAGCATTTT; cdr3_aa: CSAESDIARDNQPQHF
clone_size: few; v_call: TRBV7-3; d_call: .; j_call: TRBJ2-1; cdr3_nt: TGTGCCAGCAGTCCCCACAGGTCCTACAATGAGCAGTTCTTC; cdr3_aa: CASSPHRSYNEQFF
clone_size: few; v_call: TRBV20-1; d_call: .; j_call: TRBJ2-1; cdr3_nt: TGCAGTGCTAGAGGTCCCCTCGATGAGCAGTTCTTC; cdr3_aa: CSARGPLDEQFF
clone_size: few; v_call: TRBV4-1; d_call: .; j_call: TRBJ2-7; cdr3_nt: TGCGCCAGCAGCCCCCCCGGCAGGGTACACGAGCAGTACTTC; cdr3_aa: CASSPPGRVHEQYF
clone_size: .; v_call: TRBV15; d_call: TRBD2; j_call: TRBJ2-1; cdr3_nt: TGTGCCACCAGCAGAGCGACTAGCCGAAACAATGAGCAGTTCTTC; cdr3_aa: CATSRATSRNNEQFF
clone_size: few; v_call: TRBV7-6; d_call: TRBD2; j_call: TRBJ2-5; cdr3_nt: TGTGCCAGCAGTTTGACAGGGGTTGTACTAGCGGGAGTCCGTGGAGAGACCCAGTACTTC; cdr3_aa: CASSLTGVVLAGVRGETQYF
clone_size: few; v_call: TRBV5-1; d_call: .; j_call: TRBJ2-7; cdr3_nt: TGCGCCAGCAGCGCCTCGAGTTCTTCCGGCGAGCAGTACTTC; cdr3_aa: CASSASSSSGEQYF
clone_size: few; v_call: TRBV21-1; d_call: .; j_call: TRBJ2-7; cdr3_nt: TGTGCCAGCACCCGCGGTCCCCAAAACGCCCTCTTCCCCTACGAGCAGTACTTC; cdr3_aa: CASTRGPQNALFPYEQYF
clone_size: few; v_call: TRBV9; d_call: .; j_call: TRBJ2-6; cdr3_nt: TGTGCCAGCAGCGTAGTTCAAAGCGGGGCCAACGTCCTGACTTTC; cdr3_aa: CASSVVQSGANVLTF
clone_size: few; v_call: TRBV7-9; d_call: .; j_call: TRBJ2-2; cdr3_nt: TGTGCCAGCAGCCCCCGGCGGGACTTCACCGGGGAGCTGTTTTTT; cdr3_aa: CASSPRRDFTGELFF
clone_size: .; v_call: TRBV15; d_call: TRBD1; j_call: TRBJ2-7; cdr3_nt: TGTGCCACCAGCTACCACAGGGGCTCCCTCTACGAGCAGTACTTC; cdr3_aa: CATSYHRGSLYEQYF
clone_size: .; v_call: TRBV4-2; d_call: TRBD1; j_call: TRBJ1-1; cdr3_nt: TGTGCCAGCAGCCCGGGGGACAGGGAAATAACTGAAGCTTTCTTT; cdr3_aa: CASSPGDREITEAFF
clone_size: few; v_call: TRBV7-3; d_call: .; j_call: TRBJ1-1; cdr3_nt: TGTGCCAGCAGCTTAACTTCCCGGGACACTGAAGCTTTCTTT; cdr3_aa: CASSLTSRDTEAFF
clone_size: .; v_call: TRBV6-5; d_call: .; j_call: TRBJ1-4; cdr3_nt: TGTGCCAGCAGTTACCAACGGACAGCGGGTGAAAAACTGTTTTTT; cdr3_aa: CASSYQRTAGEKLFF
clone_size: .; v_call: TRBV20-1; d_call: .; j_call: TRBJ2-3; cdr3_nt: TGCAGTCCCAAGGGACGAGCACAGTCAGATACGCAGTATTTT; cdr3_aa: CSPKGRAQSDTQYF
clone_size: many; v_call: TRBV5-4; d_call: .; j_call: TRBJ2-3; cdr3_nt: TGTGCCAGCAGCTCGCTAGGAGGGGGCACGCCAGATACGCAGTATTTT; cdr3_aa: CASSSLGGGTPDTQYF